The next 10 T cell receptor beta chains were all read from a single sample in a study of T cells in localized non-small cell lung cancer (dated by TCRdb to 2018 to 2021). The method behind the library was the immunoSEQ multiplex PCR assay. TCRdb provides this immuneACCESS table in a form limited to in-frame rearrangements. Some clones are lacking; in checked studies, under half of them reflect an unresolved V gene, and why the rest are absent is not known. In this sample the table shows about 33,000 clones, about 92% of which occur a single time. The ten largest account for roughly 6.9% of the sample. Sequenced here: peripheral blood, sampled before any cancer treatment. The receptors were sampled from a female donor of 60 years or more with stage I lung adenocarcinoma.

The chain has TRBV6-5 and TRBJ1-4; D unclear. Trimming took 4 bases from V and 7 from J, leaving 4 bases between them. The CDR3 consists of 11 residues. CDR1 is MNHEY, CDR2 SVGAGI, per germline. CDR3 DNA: TGTGCCAGCAGTTTCGGTGAAAAACTGTTTTTT. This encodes CASSFGEKLFF.

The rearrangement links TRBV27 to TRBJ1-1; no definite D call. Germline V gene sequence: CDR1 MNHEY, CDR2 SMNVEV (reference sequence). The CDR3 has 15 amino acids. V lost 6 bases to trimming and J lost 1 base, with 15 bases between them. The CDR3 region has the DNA TGTGCCAGCAGATCATATCAAGGGCCGAACACTGAAGCTTTCTTT. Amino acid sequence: CASRSYQGPNTEAFF.

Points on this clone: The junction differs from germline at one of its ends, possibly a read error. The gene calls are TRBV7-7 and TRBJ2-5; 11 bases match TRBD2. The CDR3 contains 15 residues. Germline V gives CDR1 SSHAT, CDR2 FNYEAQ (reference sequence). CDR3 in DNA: TGTGCTAGCAGCTTTAGCGGGGGGGTTCGGGAGACCCAGTACTTC. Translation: CASSFSGGVRETQYF.

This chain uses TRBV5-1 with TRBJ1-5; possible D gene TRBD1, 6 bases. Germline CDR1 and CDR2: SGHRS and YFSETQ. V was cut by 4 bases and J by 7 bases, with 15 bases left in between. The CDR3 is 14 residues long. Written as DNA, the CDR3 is TGCGCCAGCAGCCAAAGGGGGGGAGGGCAGCCCCAGCATTTT. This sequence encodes CASSQRGGGQPQHF.

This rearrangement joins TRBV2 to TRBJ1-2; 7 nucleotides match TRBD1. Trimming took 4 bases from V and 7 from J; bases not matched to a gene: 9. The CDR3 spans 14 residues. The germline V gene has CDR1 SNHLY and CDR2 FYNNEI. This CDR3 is CASSVREGARGYTF. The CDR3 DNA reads TGTGCCAGCAGTGTAAGGGAGGGGGCGCGTGGCTACACCTTC.

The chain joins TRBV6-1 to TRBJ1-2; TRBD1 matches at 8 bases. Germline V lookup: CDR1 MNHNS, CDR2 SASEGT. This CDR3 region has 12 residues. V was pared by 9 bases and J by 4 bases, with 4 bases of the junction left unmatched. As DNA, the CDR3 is TGTGCCAGGAGGACAGGGCCCTATGGCTACACCTTC. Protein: CARRTGPYGYTF.

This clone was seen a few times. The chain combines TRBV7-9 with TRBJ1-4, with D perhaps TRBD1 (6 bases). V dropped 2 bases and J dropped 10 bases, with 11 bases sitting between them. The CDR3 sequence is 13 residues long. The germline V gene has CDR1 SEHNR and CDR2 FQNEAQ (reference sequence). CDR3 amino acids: CASSLMGGRKLFF. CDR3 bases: TGTGCCAGCAGCTTAATGGGGGGCCGAAAACTGTTTTTT.

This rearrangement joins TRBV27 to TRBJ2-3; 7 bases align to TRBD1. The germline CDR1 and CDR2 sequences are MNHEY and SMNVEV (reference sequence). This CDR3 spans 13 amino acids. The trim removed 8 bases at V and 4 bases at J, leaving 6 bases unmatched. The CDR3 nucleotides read TGTGCCAGCTATGACAGGGTTTCAGATACGCAGTATTTT. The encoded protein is CASYDRVSDTQYF.

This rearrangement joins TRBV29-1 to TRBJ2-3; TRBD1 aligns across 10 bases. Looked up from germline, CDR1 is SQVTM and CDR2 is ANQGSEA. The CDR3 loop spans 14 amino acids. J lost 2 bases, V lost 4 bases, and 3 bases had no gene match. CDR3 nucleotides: TGCAGCGTTGGACAGGGGGCTTACACAGATACGCAGTATTTT. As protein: CSVGQGAYTDTQYF.

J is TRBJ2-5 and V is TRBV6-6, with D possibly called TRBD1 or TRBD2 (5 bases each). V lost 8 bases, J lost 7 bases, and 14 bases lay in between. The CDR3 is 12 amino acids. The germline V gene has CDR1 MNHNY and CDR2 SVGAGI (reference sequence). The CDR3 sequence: CASGTGAWTQYF. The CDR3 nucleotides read TGTGCCAGCGGTACCGGGGCGTGGACCCAGTACTTC.